This TCR beta chain originates from a study of T-cell reconstitution after alpha-beta-depleted transplantation in children. Using unique molecular identifiers, the investigators prepared the TCRbeta library. TCRdb re-derived calls from the PCR reads in MiXCR, one entry per CDR3 protein. The repertoire holds fewer than 130,000 distinct CDR3 sequences, with 10% as singletons. There are many counts of this clonotype. This CDR3 is built from 14 residues. V dropped 7 bases and J dropped 0 bases, with 13 bases sitting between them. Germline V gene lookup returns CDR1 DFQATT and CDR2 SNEGSKA (reference sequence).

This chain links TRBV20-1 with TRBJ1-5, with D tentatively TRBD1 (6 bases). The sequenced sample was PBMCs from the stem cell graft donor, obtained from the stem cell graft. The receptor was isolated from a human donor who donated a stem cell graft to a child with acute lymphoblastic leukemia. CDR3 nucleotides: TGCAGTGTGTCAGGGGACAATAGCAATCAGCCCCAGCATTTT. As protein: CSVSGDNSNQPQHF.